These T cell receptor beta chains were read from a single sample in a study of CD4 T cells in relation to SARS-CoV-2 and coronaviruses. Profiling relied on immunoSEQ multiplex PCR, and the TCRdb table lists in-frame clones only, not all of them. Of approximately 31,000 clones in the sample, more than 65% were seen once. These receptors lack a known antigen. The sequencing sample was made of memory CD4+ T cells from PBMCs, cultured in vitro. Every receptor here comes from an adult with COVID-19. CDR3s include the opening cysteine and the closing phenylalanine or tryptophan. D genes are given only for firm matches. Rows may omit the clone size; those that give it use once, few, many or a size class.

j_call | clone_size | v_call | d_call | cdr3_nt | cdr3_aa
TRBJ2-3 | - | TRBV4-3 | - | TGCGCCAGCAGCCAAGGTCGTGCGGGGTGGGGCACAGATACGCAGTATTTT | CASSQGRAGWGTDTQYF
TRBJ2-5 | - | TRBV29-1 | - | TGCAGCGTTCGACTGAACCAAGAGACCCAGTACTTC | CSVRLNQETQYF
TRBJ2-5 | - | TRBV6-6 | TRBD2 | TGTGCCACGACCTATCAGGCGGGGGGAGGAATAGAGACCCAGTACTTC | CATTYQAGGGIETQYF
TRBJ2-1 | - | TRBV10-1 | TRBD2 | TGCGCCAGCAGTGAGTCGACTCGTATCCGGGGGGTTGAGCAGTTCTTC | CASSESTRIRGVEQFF
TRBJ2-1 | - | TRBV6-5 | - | TGTGCCAGCAGTTCCCTTTTGCCCAGCTCCTACAATGAGCAGTTCTTC | CASSSLLPSSYNEQFF
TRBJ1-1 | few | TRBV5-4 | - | TGTGCCAGCAGCGCAATAAGTGGGGACACTGAAGCTTTCTTT | CASSAISGDTEAFF
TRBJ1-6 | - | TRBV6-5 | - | TGTGCCAGCAGGGAGGGGACGGATTCACCCCTCCACTTT | CASREGTDSPLHF
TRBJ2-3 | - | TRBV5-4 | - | TGTGCCAGCAGCTCCGGGATTCGGCCAGATACGCAGTATTTT | CASSSGIRPDTQYF
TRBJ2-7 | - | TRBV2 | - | TGTGCCAGCCGCTTGTCGTCCTACGAGCAGTACTTC | CASRLSSYEQYF
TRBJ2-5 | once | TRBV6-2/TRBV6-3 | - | TGTGCCAGCAGTTACTTTAGGCAGGGGTGGCCAGAGACCCAGTACTTC | CASSYFRQGWPETQYF
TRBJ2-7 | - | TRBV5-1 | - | TGCGCCAGCAGCGTTGGGGATCGACTACTCTCCTACGAGCAGTACTTC | CASSVGDRLLSYEQYF
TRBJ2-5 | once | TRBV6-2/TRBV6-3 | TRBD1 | TGTGCCAGCAGTAAACCGGGACAGCAAGAGACCCAGTACTTC | CASSKPGQQETQYF
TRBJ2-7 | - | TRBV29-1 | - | TGCAGCGTACTGGGGACTGGAGACTACGAGCAGTACTTC | CSVLGTGDYEQYF
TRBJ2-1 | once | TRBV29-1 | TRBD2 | TGCAGCGTTGAAGAATTGCCCCCGGGACTATTCTATGAGCAGTTCTTC | CSVEELPPGLFYEQFF
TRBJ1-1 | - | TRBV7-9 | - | TGTGCCAGCAGCCGAGCGTTTGGGAACACTGAAGCTTTCTTT | CASSRAFGNTEAFF
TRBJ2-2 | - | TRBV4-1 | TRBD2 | TGCGCCAGCAGCCAGGTGGGCGGGAGAAGCACCGGGGAGCTGTTTTTT | CASSQVGGRSTGELFF
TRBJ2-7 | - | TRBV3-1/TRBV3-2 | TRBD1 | TGTGCCAGCAGTCGAAAGGGACAGGGGTTGAGCGAGCAGTACTTC | CASSRKGQGLSEQYF
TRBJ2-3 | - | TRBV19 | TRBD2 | TGTGCCAGTAGTCCGACCCCAGCGGGAGAGGCAGATACGCAGTATTTT | CASSPTPAGEADTQYF
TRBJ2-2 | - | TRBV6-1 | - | TGTGCCAGCAGTGAACAACTGACGAACACCGGGGAGCTGTTTTTT | CASSEQLTNTGELFF
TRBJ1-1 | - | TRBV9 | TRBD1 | TGTGCCAGCGGGAGGGACAGGAACACTGAAGCTTTCTTT | CASGRDRNTEAFF
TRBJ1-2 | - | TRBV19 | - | TGTGCCAGTAGTATACGGCTGGCGTATGGCTACACCTTC | CASSIRLAYGYTF
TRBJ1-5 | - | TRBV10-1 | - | TGCGCCAGCACCGACAACAAATGGACCTGGGGTTATAGCAATCAGCCCCAGCATTTT | CASTDNKWTWGYSNQPQHF
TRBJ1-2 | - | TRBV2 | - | TGTGCCAGCAGGGCCGACGGCCACGGTCGGGGCTACACCTTC | CASRADGHGRGYTF
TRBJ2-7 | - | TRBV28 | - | TGTGCCAGCAGTTCTCCAGAGCTCTACGAGCAGTACTTC | CASSSPELYEQYF
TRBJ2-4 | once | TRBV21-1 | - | TGTGCCAGCAGAGGACAGGGGGAGGGGGCCAAAAACATTCAGTACTTC | CASRGQGEGAKNIQYF
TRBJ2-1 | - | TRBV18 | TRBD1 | TGTGCCAGCTCACCCCTTACAGGGGGTGTATACAATGAGCAGTTCTTC | CASSPLTGGVYNEQFF
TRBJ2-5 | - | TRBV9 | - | TGTGCCAGCAGCGTAGGGCCGGAGAAGACCCAGTACTTC | CASSVGPEKTQYF
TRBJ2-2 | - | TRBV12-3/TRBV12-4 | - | TGTGCCAGCACCAGGTACACCGGGGAGCTGTTTTTT | CASTRYTGELFF
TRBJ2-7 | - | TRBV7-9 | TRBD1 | TGTGCCAGCAGCCCCCGGACAGGGGGCCAGCAGTACTTC | CASSPRTGGQQYF
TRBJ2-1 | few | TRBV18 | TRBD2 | TGTGCCAGCTCACCTCAAGAGACTAGCGTAACTGAGCAGTTCTTC | CASSPQETSVTEQFF
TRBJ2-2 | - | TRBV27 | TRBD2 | TGTGCCAGCAGTTCTCTCCTCACCGGGAGGGCCTCCGGGGAGCTGTTTTTT | CASSSLLTGRASGELFF
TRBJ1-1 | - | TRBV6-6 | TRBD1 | TGTGCCAGCAGTTACGCCAGGGGGGACGCCACTGAAGCTTTCTTT | CASSYARGDATEAFF
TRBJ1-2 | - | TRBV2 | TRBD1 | TGTGCCAGCAGTAGGGACAGGGCCACTTATGGCTACACCTTC | CASSRDRATYGYTF
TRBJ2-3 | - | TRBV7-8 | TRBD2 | TGTGCCAGCAGCTTGGTGACTAGCGGGATAACAGATACGCAGTATTTT | CASSLVTSGITDTQYF
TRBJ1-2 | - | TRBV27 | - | TGTGCCCTGGGGGGGGTCTTCTATGGCTACACCTTC | CALGGVFYGYTF
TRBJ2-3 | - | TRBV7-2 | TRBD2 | TGTGCCAGCAGTCCTAGCGGGAAAGGTGTGGAGGCGCAGTATTTT | CASSPSGKGVEAQYF
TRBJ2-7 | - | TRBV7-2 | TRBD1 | TGTGCCAGCAGCCAAACAGGGGGATGGTCGCAGGACGAGCAGTACTTC | CASSQTGGWSQDEQYF
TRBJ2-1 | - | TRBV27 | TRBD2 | TGTGCCAGCAGACCTAGCGGCTCCTACAATGAGCAGTTCTTC | CASRPSGSYNEQFF
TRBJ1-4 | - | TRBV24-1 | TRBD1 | TGTGCCACCAGTGACGCGGGACAGGGCAATGAAAAACTGTTTTTT | CATSDAGQGNEKLFF
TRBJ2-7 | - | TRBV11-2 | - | TGTGCCAGCAGCCGTAGCGGAAGCTCCTACGAGCAGTACTTC | CASSRSGSSYEQYF
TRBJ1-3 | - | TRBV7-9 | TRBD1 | TGTGCCAGCAGCCCGCGGACAGGGGGAAACACCATATATTTT | CASSPRTGGNTIYF
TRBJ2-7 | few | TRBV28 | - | TGTGCCAGCAGTTTACCCGCTGGCTCCTACGAGCAGTACTTC | CASSLPAGSYEQYF
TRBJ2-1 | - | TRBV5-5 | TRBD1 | TGTGCCAGCAACCTGGAGGCCAGGACAGGGATTTTCTTC | CASNLEARTGIFF
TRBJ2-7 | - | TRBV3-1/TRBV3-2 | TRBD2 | TGTGCCAGCAGCCAAGATCGACTAGCGGGAGCGGACGAGCAGTACTTC | CASSQDRLAGADEQYF
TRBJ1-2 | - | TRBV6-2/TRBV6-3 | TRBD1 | TGTGCCAGCAGCCCTCCCTTGGTGACAGGGACCTATGGCTACACCTTC | CASSPPLVTGTYGYTF
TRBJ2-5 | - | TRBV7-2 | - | TGTGCCAGCAGCGCCGAGGTTGAGGGGGAAGAGACCCAGTACTTC | CASSAEVEGEETQYF
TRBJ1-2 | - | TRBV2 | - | TGTGCCACCCAGAGGGGAGAGGACTATGGCTACACCTTC | CATQRGEDYGYTF
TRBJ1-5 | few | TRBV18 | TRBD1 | TGTGCCAGCTCACCGGACAGGGCCAATCAGCCCCAGCATTTT | CASSPDRANQPQHF
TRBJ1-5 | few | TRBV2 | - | TGTGCCAGCAGTGTGGTGAGTCAGCCCCAGCATTTT | CASSVVSQPQHF
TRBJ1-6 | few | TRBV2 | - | TGTGCCAGCAGTCAAGGGAGGGATTCACCCCTCCACTTT | CASSQGRDSPLHF